The rows below give T cell receptor beta chains drawn from one sample of a study of Tregs in tolerant kidney transplant recipients. Method: immunoSEQ multiplex PCR; TCRdb's copy keeps in-frame clones and lacks some. The sample has about 240,000 clones; approximately 83% are singletons. The specimen was CD4+ T cells from blood. The receptors stem from a human donor in good health. The CDR3 runs from the conserved cysteine through the conserved F or W. The D gene is left open where the match is weak. For some rows the clone size is stated as once, few or many, or as a class when expanded; others skip it.

D gene: -; clone size: -; V gene: TRBV6-1; J gene: TRBJ1-3; CDR3 length: 14; CDR3 protein: CASSVGAQGNTIYF; CDR3 DNA: TGTGCCAGCAGTGTCGGGGCGCAAGGAAACACCATATATTTT
D gene: -; clone size: once; V gene: TRBV10-1; J gene: TRBJ1-1; CDR3 length: 13; CDR3 protein: CASSESPNTEAFF; CDR3 DNA: TGCGCCAGCAGTGAGTCCCCGAATACTGAAGCTTTCTTT
D gene: TRBD1; clone size: -; V gene: TRBV2; J gene: TRBJ2-2; CDR3 length: 11; CDR3 protein: CASRRTGSLFF; CDR3 DNA: TGTGCCAGCAGGCGGACAGGATCGCTGTTTTTT
D gene: -; clone size: -; V gene: TRBV21-1; J gene: TRBJ2-5; CDR3 length: 16; CDR3 protein: CASSKESGRVQETQYF; CDR3 DNA: TGTGCCAGCAGCAAAGAGTCAGGGCGGGTCCAAGAGACCCAGTACTTC
D gene: -; clone size: -; V gene: TRBV7-2; J gene: TRBJ1-1; CDR3 length: 14; CDR3 protein: CASSGISGLAEAFF; CDR3 DNA: TGTGCCAGCAGCGGAATCTCAGGGTTGGCTGAAGCTTTCTTT
D gene: -; clone size: few; V gene: TRBV2; J gene: TRBJ2-5; CDR3 length: 11; CDR3 protein: CASSLQETQYF; CDR3 DNA: TGTGCCAGCAGCCTCCAAGAGACCCAGTACTTC
D gene: -; clone size: -; V gene: TRBV7-8; J gene: TRBJ1-1; CDR3 length: 14; CDR3 protein: CASSLNWGNTEAFF; CDR3 DNA: TGTGCCAGCAGCTTAAATTGGGGGAACACTGAAGCTTTCTTT
D gene: -; clone size: -; V gene: TRBV29-1; J gene: TRBJ2-7; CDR3 length: 12; CDR3 protein: CSVVTGFYEQYF; CDR3 DNA: TGCAGCGTAGTTACAGGGTTCTACGAGCAGTACTTC
D gene: TRBD1; clone size: -; V gene: TRBV7-9; J gene: TRBJ1-6; CDR3 length: 15; CDR3 protein: CASSPQGARNSPLHF; CDR3 DNA: TGTGCCAGCAGCCCACAGGGGGCGCGAAATTCACCCCTCCACTTT
D gene: TRBD1; clone size: -; V gene: TRBV5-1; J gene: TRBJ2-2; CDR3 length: 15; CDR3 protein: CASSLHDRAVGELFF; CDR3 DNA: TGCGCCAGCAGCTTACACGACAGGGCAGTCGGGGAGCTGTTTTTT
D gene: -; clone size: -; V gene: TRBV6-5; J gene: TRBJ1-2; CDR3 length: 12; CDR3 protein: CASSLQRLDYTF; CDR3 DNA: TGTGCCAGCAGCCTACAAAGGCTCGACTACACCTTC
D gene: TRBD1; clone size: -; V gene: TRBV7-6; J gene: TRBJ1-2; CDR3 length: 15; CDR3 protein: CASSLGTGGAYGYTF; CDR3 DNA: TGTGCCAGCAGCCTAGGGACAGGGGGTGCCTATGGCTACACCTTC
D gene: TRBD2; clone size: -; V gene: TRBV5-1; J gene: TRBJ2-7; CDR3 length: 19; CDR3 protein: CASSLVGLRVWEGPHEQYF; CDR3 DNA: TGCGCCAGCAGCTTGGTAGGTCTACGGGTGTGGGAGGGCCCCCACGAGCAGTACTTC
D gene: TRBD2; clone size: once; V gene: TRBV5-1; J gene: TRBJ2-1; CDR3 length: 14; CDR3 protein: CASSGVAGLNEQFF; CDR3 DNA: TGCGCCAGCAGTGGGGTAGCGGGCCTCAATGAGCAGTTCTTC
D gene: TRBD2; clone size: few; V gene: TRBV5-4; J gene: TRBJ2-7; CDR3 length: 14; CDR3 protein: CASSFRTSPYEQYF; CDR3 DNA: TGTGCCAGCAGCTTCAGGACTAGCCCCTACGAGCAGTACTTC
D gene: -; clone size: -; V gene: TRBV6-5; J gene: TRBJ2-6; CDR3 length: 15; CDR3 protein: CASSGRGSGANVLTF; CDR3 DNA: TGTGCCAGCAGTGGCAGGGGCTCTGGGGCCAACGTCCTGACTTTC
D gene: TRBD2; clone size: -; V gene: TRBV6-5; J gene: TRBJ2-1; CDR3 length: 15; CDR3 protein: CASSRTSGGPNEQFF; CDR3 DNA: TGTGCCAGCAGCCGGACTAGCGGGGGCCCCAATGAGCAGTTCTTC
D gene: TRBD1; clone size: -; V gene: TRBV28; J gene: TRBJ2-1; CDR3 length: 17; CDR3 protein: CASSLAGVGTGRNEQFF; CDR3 DNA: TGTGCCAGCAGTTTAGCAGGGGTAGGGACAGGGAGGAATGAGCAGTTCTTC
D gene: -; clone size: -; V gene: TRBV6-5; J gene: TRBJ2-7; CDR3 length: 15; CDR3 protein: CASGSPGGPTYEQYF; CDR3 DNA: TGTGCCAGCGGCTCGCCTGGGGGGCCGACCTACGAGCAGTACTTC
D gene: TRBD1; clone size: -; V gene: TRBV6-1; J gene: TRBJ1-2; CDR3 length: 15; CDR3 protein: CASVSGTGLMYGYTF; CDR3 DNA: TGTGCCAGCGTCAGTGGGACAGGGCTGATGTATGGCTACACCTTC
D gene: -; clone size: -; V gene: TRBV9; J gene: TRBJ1-1; CDR3 length: 13; CDR3 protein: CASSVTPLTEAFF; CDR3 DNA: TGTGCCAGCAGCGTAACCCCCCTCACTGAAGCTTTCTTT
D gene: -; clone size: few; V gene: TRBV19; J gene: TRBJ1-3; CDR3 length: 14; CDR3 protein: CASSTGASGNTIYF; CDR3 DNA: TGTGCCAGTAGTACAGGGGCGTCTGGAAACACCATATATTTT
D gene: -; clone size: few; V gene: TRBV6-5; J gene: TRBJ2-6; CDR3 length: 16; CDR3 protein: CASSYSWVSGANVLTF; CDR3 DNA: TGTGCCAGCAGTTACTCCTGGGTCTCTGGGGCCAACGTCCTGACTTTC
D gene: -; clone size: -; V gene: TRBV25-1; J gene: TRBJ2-7; CDR3 length: 13; CDR3 protein: CASSVGPTYEQYF; CDR3 DNA: TGTGCCAGCAGTGTCGGGCCTACCTACGAGCAGTACTTC
D gene: -; clone size: -; V gene: TRBV7-6; J gene: TRBJ2-2; CDR3 length: 14; CDR3 protein: CASNTGPNTGELFF; CDR3 DNA: TGTGCCAGCAACACGGGACCCAACACCGGGGAGCTGTTTTTT
D gene: -; clone size: -; V gene: TRBV9; J gene: TRBJ1-5; CDR3 length: 14; CDR3 protein: CASSVGRRNQPQHF; CDR3 DNA: TGTGCCAGCAGCGTAGGCAGGCGCAATCAGCCCCAGCATTTT
D gene: TRBD2; clone size: -; V gene: TRBV27; J gene: TRBJ2-5; CDR3 length: 20; CDR3 protein: CASSPTRLAGGNFLRDVQYF; CDR3 DNA: TGTGCCAGCAGTCCCACCAGACTAGCGGGAGGGAATTTCCTAAGAGATGTCCAGTACTTC
D gene: -; clone size: -; V gene: TRBV6-6; J gene: TRBJ2-7; CDR3 length: 15; CDR3 protein: CATVNKGGLTYEQYF; CDR3 DNA: TGTGCTACAGTTAACAAGGGGGGCCTCACCTACGAGCAGTACTTC
D gene: -; clone size: -; V gene: TRBV5-1; J gene: TRBJ2-2; CDR3 length: 14; CDR3 protein: CASSFEWSGQELFF; CDR3 DNA: TGCGCCAGCAGCTTTGAGTGGTCGGGACAGGAGCTGTTTTTT
D gene: TRBD1; clone size: -; V gene: TRBV2; J gene: TRBJ2-7; CDR3 length: 13; CDR3 protein: CASRRDRTYEQYF; CDR3 DNA: TGTGCCAGCAGGAGGGACAGAACCTACGAGCAGTACTTC
D gene: -; clone size: once; V gene: TRBV11-3; J gene: TRBJ2-3; CDR3 length: 15; CDR3 protein: CASSSRHGSTDTQYF; CDR3 DNA: TGTGCCAGCAGCTCCCGACACGGGAGCACAGATACGCAGTATTTT
D gene: -; clone size: -; V gene: TRBV14; J gene: TRBJ2-7; CDR3 length: 12; CDR3 protein: CASSPGFYEQYF; CDR3 DNA: TGTGCCAGCAGCCCAGGGTTCTACGAGCAGTACTTC
D gene: -; clone size: -; V gene: TRBV19; J gene: TRBJ1-4; CDR3 length: 16; CDR3 protein: CASSIEGRHANEKLFF; CDR3 DNA: TGTGCCAGTAGTATCGAGGGGCGGCACGCTAATGAAAAACTGTTTTTT
D gene: -; clone size: -; V gene: TRBV5-1; J gene: TRBJ2-5; CDR3 length: 15; CDR3 protein: CASSYSWERTETQYF; CDR3 DNA: TGCGCCAGCAGCTACTCGTGGGAGAGGACGGAGACCCAGTACTTC
D gene: -; clone size: once; V gene: TRBV12-5; J gene: TRBJ2-5; CDR3 length: 16; CDR3 protein: CASAPRGVVEQETQYF; CDR3 DNA: TGTGCTAGTGCCCCCCGAGGGGTTGTAGAACAAGAGACCCAGTACTTC
D gene: -; clone size: -; V gene: TRBV9; J gene: TRBJ1-1; CDR3 length: 15; CDR3 protein: CASSSQAAGYTEAFF; CDR3 DNA: TGTGCCAGCAGCTCACAGGCGGCGGGGTACACTGAAGCTTTCTTT
D gene: TRBD1; clone size: -; V gene: TRBV6-1; J gene: TRBJ1-5; CDR3 length: 13; CDR3 protein: CASSFRGDQPQHF; CDR3 DNA: TGTGCCAGCAGCTTCAGGGGGGACCAGCCCCAGCATTTT
D gene: -; clone size: few; V gene: TRBV6-5; J gene: TRBJ2-7; CDR3 length: 14; CDR3 protein: CASYPRGTSYEQYF; CDR3 DNA: TGTGCCAGCTACCCCCGGGGGACCTCCTACGAGCAGTACTTC
D gene: -; clone size: -; V gene: TRBV11-2; J gene: TRBJ1-1; CDR3 length: 13; CDR3 protein: CASSLGIHTEAFF; CDR3 DNA: TGTGCCAGCAGCTTAGGCATACACACTGAAGCTTTCTTT
D gene: TRBD1; clone size: -; V gene: TRBV6-5; J gene: TRBJ2-7; CDR3 length: 14; CDR3 protein: CASSQTGSSYEQYF; CDR3 DNA: TGTGCCAGCAGTCAGACAGGGAGCTCCTACGAGCAGTACTTC
D gene: -; clone size: -; V gene: TRBV30; J gene: TRBJ1-1; CDR3 length: 15; CDR3 protein: CAWNRDARMNTEAFF; CDR3 DNA: TGTGCCTGGAATCGGGACGCCAGGATGAACACTGAAGCTTTCTTT
D gene: -; clone size: -; V gene: TRBV2; J gene: TRBJ1-2; CDR3 length: 16; CDR3 protein: CASSLTSISQAYGYTF; CDR3 DNA: TGTGCCAGCAGCCTGACTAGCATATCCCAGGCCTATGGCTACACCTTC
D gene: -; clone size: -; V gene: TRBV6-5; J gene: TRBJ1-1; CDR3 length: 14; CDR3 protein: CASSRAGEGTEAFF; CDR3 DNA: TGTGCCAGCAGTCGGGCAGGGGAAGGCACTGAAGCTTTCTTT
D gene: -; clone size: once; V gene: TRBV20-1; J gene: TRBJ1-2; CDR3 length: 11; CDR3 protein: CSARPYYGYTF; CDR3 DNA: TGCAGTGCCCGGCCCTACTATGGCTACACCTTC